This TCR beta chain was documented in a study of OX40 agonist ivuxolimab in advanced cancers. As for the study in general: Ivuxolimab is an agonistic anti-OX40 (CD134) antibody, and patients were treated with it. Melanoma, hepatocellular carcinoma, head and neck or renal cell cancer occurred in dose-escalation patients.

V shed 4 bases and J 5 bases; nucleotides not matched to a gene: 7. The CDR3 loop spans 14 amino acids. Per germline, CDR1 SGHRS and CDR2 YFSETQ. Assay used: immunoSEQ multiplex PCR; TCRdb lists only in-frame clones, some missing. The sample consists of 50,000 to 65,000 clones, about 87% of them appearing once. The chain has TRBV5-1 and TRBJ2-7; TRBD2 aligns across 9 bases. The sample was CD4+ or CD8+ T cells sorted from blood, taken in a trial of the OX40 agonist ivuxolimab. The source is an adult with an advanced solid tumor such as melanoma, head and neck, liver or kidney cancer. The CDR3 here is CASSLGLAPDEQYF. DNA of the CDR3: TGCGCCAGCAGCCTAGGACTAGCGCCTGACGAGCAGTACTTC.